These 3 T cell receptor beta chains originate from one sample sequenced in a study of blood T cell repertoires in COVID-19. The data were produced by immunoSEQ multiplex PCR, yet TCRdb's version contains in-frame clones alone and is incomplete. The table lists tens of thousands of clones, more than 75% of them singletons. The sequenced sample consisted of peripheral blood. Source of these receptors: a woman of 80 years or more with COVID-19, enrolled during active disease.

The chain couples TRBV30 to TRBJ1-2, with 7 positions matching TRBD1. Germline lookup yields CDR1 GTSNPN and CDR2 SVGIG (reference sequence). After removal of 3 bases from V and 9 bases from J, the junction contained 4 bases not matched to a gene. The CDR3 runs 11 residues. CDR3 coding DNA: TGTGCCTGGAGGCAGGGGGTAAGCTACACCTTC. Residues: CAWRQGVSYTF.

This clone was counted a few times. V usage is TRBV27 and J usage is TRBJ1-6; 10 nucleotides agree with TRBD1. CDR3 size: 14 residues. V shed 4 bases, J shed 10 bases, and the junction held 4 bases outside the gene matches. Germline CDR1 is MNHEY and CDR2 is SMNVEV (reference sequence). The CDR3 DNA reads TGTGCCAGCAGTTGGGACAGGGGTTACTCACCCCTCCACTTT. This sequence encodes CASSWDRGYSPLHF.

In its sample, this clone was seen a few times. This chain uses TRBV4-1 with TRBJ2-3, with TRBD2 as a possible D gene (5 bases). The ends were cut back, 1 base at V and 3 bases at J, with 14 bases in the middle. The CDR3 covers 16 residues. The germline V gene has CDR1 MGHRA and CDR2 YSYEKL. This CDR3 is CASSQVASRTTDTQYF. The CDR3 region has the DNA TGCGCCAGCAGCCAAGTAGCTAGCCGAACAACAGATACGCAGTATTTT.